This T cell receptor (beta chain) was captured in a study of T cell responses to AZD1222 COVID-19 vaccine. Germline V gene lookup returns CDR1 SNHLY and CDR2 FYNNEI. This CDR3 comprises 14 residues. Trimming stripped 4 bases from V and 4 bases from J, with 13 bases between. Findings of the study overall: Repertoire sampling occurred only after the peak T cell response. There were mostly white British donors and more females than males, and clonal diversity was possibly underestimated.

Profiling relied on immunoSEQ multiplex PCR, and the TCRdb table lists in-frame clones only, not all of them. The sample gives around 120,000 clones, about 92% of which show up once; approximately 5.1% is in the top ten. Regarding this clone: Its target is unknown.

The chain joins TRBV2 to TRBJ1-2; D gene uncertain. This clonotype was sampled from an adult who received the AZD1222 COVID-19 vaccine. This specimen was peripheral blood, taken 28 days after the second AZD1222 dose. This CDR3 is CASSASGPGYGYTF. CDR3 DNA: TGTGCCAGCAGTGCGTCAGGACCCGGCTATGGCTACACCTTC.